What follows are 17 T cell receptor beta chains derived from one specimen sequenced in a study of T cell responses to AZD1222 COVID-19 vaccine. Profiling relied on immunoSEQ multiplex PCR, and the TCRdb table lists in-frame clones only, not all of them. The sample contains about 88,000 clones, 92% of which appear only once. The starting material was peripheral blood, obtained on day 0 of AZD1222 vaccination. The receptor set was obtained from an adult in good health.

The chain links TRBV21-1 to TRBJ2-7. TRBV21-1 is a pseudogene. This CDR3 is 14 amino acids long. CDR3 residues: CASSTRDPKGEQYF. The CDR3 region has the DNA TGTGCCAGCAGCACTAGGGACCCGAAAGGCGAGCAGTACTTC.

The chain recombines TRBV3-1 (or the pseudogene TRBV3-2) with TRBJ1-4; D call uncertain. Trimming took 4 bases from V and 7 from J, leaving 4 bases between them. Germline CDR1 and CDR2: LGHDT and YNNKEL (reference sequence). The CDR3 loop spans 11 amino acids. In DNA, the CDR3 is TGTGCCAGCAGCCCAGGTGAAAAACTGTTTTTT. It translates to CASSPGEKLFF.

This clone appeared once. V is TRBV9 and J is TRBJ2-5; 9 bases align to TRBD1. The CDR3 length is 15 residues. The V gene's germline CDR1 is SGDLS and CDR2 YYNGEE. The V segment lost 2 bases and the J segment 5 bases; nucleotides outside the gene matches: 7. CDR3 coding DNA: TGTGCCAGCAGCGTTACAGGGGGCCATCAGGAGACCCAGTACTTC. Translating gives CASSVTGGHQETQYF.

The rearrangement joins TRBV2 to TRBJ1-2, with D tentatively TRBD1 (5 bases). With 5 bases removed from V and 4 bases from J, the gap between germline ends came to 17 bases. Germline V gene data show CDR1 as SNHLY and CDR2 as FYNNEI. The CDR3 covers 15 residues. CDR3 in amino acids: CASSLLRDVLYGYTF. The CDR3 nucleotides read TGTGCCAGCAGTCTGCTCAGGGATGTTCTCTATGGCTACACCTTC.

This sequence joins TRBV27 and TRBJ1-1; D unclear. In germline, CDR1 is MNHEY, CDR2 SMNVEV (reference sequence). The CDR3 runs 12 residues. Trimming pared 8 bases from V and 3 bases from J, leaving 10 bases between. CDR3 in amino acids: CASRGRYTEAFF. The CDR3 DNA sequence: TGTGCCAGCCGTGGACGGTACACTGAAGCTTTCTTT.

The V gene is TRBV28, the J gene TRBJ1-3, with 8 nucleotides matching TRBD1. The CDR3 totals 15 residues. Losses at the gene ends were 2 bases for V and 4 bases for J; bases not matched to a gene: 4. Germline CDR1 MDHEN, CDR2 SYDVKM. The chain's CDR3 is CASSLRDRGGNTIYF. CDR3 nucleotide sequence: TGTGCCAGCAGTTTACGAGACAGGGGCGGAAACACCATATATTTT.

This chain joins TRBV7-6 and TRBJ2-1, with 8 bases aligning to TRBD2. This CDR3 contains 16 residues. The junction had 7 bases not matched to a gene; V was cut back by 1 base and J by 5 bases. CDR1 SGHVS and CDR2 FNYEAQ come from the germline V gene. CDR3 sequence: CASSLGSGRGHNEQFF. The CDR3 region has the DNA TGTGCCAGCAGCTTAGGGAGCGGGAGAGGCCACAATGAGCAGTTCTTC.

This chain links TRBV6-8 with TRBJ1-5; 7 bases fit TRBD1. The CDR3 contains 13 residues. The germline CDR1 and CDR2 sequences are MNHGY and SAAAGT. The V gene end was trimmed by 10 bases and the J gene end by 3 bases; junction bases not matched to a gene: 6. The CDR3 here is CAKSGTVNQPQHF. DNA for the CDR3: TGTGCCAAGTCCGGGACAGTCAATCAGCCCCAGCATTTT.

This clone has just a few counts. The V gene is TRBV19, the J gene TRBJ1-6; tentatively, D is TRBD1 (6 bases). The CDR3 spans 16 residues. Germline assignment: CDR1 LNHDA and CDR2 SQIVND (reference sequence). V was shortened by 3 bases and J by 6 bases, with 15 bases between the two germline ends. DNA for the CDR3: TGTGCCAGTAGTATGGCCCCGGGGGCCGGTAATTCACCCCTCCACTTT. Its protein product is CASSMAPGAGNSPLHF.

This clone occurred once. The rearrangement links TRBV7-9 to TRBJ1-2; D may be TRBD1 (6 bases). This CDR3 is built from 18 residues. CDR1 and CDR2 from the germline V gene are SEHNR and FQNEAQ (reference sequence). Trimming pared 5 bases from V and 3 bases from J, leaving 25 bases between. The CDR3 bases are TGTGCCAGCAGCCCAGGGGCTGTCAGGGGATTTCGGGACTATGGCTACACCTTC. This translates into CASSPGAVRGFRDYGYTF.

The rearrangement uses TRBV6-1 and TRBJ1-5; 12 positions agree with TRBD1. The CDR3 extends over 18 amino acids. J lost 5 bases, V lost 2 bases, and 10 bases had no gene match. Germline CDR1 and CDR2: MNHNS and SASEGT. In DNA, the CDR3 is TGTGCCAGCAGTGAACATATTGGGACAGGGGGCGCATATCAGCCCCAGCATTTT. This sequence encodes CASSEHIGTGGAYQPQHF.

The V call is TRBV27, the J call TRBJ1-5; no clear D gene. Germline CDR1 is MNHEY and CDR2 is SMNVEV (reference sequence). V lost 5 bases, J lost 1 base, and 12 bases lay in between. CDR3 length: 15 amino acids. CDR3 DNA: TGTGCCAGCAGTCCCGGGCTGTTGAGCAATCAGCCCCAGCATTTT. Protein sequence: CASSPGLLSNQPQHF.

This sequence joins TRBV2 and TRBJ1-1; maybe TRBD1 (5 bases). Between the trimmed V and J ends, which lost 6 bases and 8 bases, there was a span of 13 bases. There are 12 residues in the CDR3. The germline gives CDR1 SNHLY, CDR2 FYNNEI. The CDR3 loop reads CASRPRQQEAFF. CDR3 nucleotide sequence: TGTGCCAGCAGGCCGAGACAGCAAGAAGCTTTCTTT.

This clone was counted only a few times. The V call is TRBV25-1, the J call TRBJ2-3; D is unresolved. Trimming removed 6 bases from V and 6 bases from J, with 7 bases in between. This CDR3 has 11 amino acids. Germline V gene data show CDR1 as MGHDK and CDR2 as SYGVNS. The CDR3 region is CASSQVDTQYF. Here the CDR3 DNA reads TGTGCCAGCAGCCAAGTCGATACGCAGTATTTT.

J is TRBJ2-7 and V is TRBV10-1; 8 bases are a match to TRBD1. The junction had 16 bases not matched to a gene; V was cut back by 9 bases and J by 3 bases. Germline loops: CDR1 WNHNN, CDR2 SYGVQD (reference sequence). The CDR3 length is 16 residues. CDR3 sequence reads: CASSGQGRRGIYEQYF. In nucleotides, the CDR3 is TGCGCCAGTTCCGGACAGGGTCGTAGGGGGATCTACGAGCAGTACTTC.

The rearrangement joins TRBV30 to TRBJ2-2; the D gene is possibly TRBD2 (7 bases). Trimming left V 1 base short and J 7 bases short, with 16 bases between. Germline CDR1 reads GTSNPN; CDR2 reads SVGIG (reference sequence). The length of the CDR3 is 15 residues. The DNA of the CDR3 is TGTGCCTGGAGTGAAGTGTGGGGGGGCGTCGGGGAGCTGTTTTTT. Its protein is CAWSEVWGGVGELFF.

CDR3 amino acids: CASSISRGTDTQYF. In DNA form, the CDR3 reads TGTGCCAGTAGTATCTCAAGGGGCACAGATACGCAGTATTTT. The V and J genes are TRBV19 and TRBJ2-3; D is unclear. The V gene lost 3 bases and the J gene lost 1 base, with 8 bases spanning the gap. The CDR3 extends over 14 amino acids. CDR1 LNHDA and CDR2 SQIVND come from the germline V gene (reference sequence).